Sequencing of this T cell receptor (beta chain) was carried out in a study of T-cell reconstitution after alpha-beta-depleted transplantation in children. Study-level points and caveats: In some patients, recipient T cells and intrathymic progenitors surviving conditioning explained high day-60 diversity.

Unique molecular identifiers featured in how the TCRbeta library was prepared. TCRdb ran MiXCR on the PCR reads and lists one entry per CDR3 protein. Found here are over 150,000 distinct CDR3 sequences, about 7% of them singletons; the top ten hold about 6%. This CDR3 contains 13 residues. Germline loops: CDR1 SGHRS, CDR2 YFSETQ. V gave up 3 bases and J gave up 4 bases, with 9 bases separating them. This clonotype was recorded many times. Its antigen is as yet unknown. The rearrangement joins TRBV5-1 to TRBJ2-3; D may be TRBD1 or TRBD2 (5 bases each). The TCR originated in a boy between 2 and 10 years old with acute lymphoblastic leukemia, due to receive a stem cell transplant. Sequenced here: PBMCs, sampled before TCRalphabeta/CD19-depleted stem cell transplant. CDR3: CASSWGRADTQYF. CDR3 DNA: TGCGCCAGCAGCTGGGGACGGGCAGATACGCAGTATTTT.